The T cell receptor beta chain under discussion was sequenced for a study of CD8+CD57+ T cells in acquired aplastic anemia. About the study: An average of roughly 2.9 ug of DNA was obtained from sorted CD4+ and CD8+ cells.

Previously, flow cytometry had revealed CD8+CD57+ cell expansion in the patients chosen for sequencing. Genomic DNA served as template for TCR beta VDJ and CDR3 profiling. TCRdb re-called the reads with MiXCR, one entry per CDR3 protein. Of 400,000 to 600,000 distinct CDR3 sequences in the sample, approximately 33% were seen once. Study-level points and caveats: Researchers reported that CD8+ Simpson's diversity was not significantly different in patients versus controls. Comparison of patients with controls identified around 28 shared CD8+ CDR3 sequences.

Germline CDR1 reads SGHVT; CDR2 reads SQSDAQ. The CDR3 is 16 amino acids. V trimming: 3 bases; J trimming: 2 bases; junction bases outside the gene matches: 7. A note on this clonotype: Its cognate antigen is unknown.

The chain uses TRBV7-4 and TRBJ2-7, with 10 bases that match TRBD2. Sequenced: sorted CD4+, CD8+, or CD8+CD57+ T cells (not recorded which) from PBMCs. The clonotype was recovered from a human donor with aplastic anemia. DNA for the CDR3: TGTGCCAGCAGCTTCCGAGATAGCGGGGGGACCTACGAGCAGTACTTC. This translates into CASSFRDSGGTYEQYF.